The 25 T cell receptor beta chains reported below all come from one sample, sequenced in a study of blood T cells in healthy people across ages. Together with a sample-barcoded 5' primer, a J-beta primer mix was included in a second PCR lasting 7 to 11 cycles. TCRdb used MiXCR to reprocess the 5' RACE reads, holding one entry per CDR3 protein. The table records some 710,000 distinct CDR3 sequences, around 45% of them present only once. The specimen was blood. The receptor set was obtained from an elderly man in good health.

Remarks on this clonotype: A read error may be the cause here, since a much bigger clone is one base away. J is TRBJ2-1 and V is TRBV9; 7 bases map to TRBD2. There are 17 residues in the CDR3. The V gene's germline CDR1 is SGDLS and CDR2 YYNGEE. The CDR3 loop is CARSARSGLGGRNEQFF. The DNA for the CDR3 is TGTGCCAGGAGCGCCCGTAGCGGGCTCGGGGGACGGAATGAGCAGTTCTTC.

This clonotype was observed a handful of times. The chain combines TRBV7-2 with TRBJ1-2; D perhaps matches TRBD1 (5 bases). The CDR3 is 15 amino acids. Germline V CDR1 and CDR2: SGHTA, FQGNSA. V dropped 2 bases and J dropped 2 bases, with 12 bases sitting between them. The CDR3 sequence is CASSLIEGLNYGYTF. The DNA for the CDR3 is TGTGCCAGCAGCTTAATTGAGGGGCTCAACTATGGCTACACCTTC.

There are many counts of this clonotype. This CDR3 is CASSLDSGRTGELFF. For the CDR3, the DNA is TGCGCCAGCAGCTTGGACTCGGGGAGAACCGGGGAGCTGTTTTTT. V and J are TRBV5-1 and TRBJ2-2, with a possible D match to TRBD2 (5 bases). V lost 0 bases and J 5 bases, leaving 11 bases between the germline ends. Germline values: CDR1 SGHRS, CDR2 YFSETQ. This CDR3 is built from 15 residues.

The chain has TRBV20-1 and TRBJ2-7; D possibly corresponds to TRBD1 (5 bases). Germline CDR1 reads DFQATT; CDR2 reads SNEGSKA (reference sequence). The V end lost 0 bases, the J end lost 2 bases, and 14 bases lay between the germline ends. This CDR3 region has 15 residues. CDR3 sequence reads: CSARDPGLSPYEQYF. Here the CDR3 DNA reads TGCAGTGCTAGAGATCCAGGGTTGAGTCCCTACGAGCAGTACTTC.

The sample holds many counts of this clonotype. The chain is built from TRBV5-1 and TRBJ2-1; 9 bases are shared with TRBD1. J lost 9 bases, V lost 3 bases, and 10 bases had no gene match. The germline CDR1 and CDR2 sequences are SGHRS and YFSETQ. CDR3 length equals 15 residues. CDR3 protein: CASSSGTGTRREQFF. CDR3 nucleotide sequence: TGCGCCAGCAGCTCCGGGACAGGGACCCGGCGTGAGCAGTTCTTC. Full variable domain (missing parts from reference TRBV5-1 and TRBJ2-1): KAGVTQTPRYLIKTRGQQVTLSCSPISGHRSVSWYQQTPGQGLQFLFEYFSETQRNKGNFPGRFSGRQFSNSRSEMNVSTLELGDSALYLCASSSGTGTRREQFFGPGTRLTVL.

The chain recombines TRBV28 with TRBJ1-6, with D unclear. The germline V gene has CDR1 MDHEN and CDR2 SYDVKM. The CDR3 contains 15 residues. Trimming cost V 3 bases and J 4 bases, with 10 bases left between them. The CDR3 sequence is CASSFPGAYNSPLHF. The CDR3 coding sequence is TGTGCCAGCAGTTTTCCGGGAGCATATAATTCACCCCTCCACTTT.

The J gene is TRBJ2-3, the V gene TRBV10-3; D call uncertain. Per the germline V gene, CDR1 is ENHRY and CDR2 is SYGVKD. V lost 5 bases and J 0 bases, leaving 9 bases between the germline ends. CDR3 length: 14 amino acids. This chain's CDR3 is CAISSILSTDTQYF. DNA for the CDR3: TGTGCCATCAGTTCAATCTTGAGCACAGATACGCAGTATTTT.

Written as DNA, the CDR3 is TGCAGCGGGGAATTGGGAACAGATACGCAGTATTTT. It yields the protein CSGELGTDTQYF. The rearrangement uses TRBV29-1 and TRBJ2-3; D is ambiguous. The germline V gene has CDR1 SQVTM and CDR2 ANQGSEA. This CDR3 is 12 amino acids long. Trimming removed 7 bases from V and 3 bases from J, with 11 bases in between.

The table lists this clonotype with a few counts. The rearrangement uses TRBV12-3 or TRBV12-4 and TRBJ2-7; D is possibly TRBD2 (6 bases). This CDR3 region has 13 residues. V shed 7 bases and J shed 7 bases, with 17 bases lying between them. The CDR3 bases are TGTGCCAGCATGACGGACGTGGGAGGTGAGCAGTACTTC. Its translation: CASMTDVGGEQYF.

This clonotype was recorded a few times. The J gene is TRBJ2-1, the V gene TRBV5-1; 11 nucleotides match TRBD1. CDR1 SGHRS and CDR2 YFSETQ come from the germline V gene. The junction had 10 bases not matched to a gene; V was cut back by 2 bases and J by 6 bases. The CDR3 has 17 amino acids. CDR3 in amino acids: CASSFRGGQGALNEQFF. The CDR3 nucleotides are TGCGCCAGCAGCTTTCGGGGAGGACAGGGGGCCCTCAATGAGCAGTTCTTC.

The CDR3 DNA sequence: TGCAGCGTCAGAGACGGGACAGGAGAGGGCATTCAGTACTTC. Residues: CSVRDGTGEGIQYF. The rearrangement uses TRBV29-1 and TRBJ2-4; 8 bases match TRBD1. CDR3 length: 14 residues. Losses at the gene ends were 6 bases for V and 9 bases for J; bases not matched to a gene: 13. In germline, CDR1 is SQVTM, CDR2 ANQGSEA.

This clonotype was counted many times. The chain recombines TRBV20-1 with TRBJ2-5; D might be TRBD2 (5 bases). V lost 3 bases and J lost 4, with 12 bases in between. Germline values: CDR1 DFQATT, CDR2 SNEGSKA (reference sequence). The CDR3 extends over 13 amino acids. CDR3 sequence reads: CSASPRGRETQYF. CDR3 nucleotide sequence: TGCAGTGCTAGTCCCCGAGGGCGAGAGACCCAGTACTTC.

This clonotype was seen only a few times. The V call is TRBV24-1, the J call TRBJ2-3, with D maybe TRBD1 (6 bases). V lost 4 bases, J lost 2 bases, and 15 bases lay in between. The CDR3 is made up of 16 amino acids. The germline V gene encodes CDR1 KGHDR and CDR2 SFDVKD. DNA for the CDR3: TGTGCCACCAGTGACCCACAGGGACCCTACACAGATACGCAGTATTTT. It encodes CATSDPQGPYTDTQYF.

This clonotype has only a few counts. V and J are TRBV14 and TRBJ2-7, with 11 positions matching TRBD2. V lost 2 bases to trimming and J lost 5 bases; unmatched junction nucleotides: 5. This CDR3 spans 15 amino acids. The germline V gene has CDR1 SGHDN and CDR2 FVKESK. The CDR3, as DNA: TGTGCCAGCAGCCAAATACTAGCGGGAGTTCACGAGCAGTACTTC. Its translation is CASSQILAGVHEQYF.

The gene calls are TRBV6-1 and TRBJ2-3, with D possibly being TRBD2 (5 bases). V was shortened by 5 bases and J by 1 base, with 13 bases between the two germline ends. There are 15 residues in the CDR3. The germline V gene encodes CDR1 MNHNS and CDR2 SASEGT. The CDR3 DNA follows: TGTGCCAGCAGTCGGAGCCTAGCAGGCACAGATACGCAGTATTTT. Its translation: CASSRSLAGTDTQYF.

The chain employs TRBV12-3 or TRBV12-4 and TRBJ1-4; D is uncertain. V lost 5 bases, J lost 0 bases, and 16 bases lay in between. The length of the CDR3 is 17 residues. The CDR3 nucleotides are TGTGCCAGCAGTCGGACCGACCCTTCTGCAACTAATGAAAAACTGTTTTTT. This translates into CASSRTDPSATNEKLFF.

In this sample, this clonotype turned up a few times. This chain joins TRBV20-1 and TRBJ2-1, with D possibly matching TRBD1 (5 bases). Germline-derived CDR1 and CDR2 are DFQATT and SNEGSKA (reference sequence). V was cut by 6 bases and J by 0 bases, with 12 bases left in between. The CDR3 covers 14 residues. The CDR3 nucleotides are TGCAGTGCGAAAGACAGTCTCTCCTACAATGAGCAGTTCTTC. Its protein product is CSAKDSLSYNEQFF.

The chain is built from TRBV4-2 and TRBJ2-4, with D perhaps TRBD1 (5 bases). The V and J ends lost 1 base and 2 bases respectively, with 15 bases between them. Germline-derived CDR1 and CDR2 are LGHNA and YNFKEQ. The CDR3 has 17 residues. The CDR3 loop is CASSQVGQGLPKNIQYF. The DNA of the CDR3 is TGTGCCAGCAGCCAAGTCGGCCAGGGCCTTCCCAAAAACATTCAGTACTTC.

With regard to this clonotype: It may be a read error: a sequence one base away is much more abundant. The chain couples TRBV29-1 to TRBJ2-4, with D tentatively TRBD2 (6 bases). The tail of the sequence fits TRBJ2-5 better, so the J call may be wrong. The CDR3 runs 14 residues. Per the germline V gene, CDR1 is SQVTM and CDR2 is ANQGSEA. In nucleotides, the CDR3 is TGCAGCGTTGAAGCAGAAGGAGGGTGGCAGACCCAGTACTTC. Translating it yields CSVEAEGGWQTQYF.

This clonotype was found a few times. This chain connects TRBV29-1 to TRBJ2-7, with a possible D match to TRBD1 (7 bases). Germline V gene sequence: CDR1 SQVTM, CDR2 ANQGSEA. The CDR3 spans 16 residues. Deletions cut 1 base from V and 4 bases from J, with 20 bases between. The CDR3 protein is CSVEALRGQGGYEQYF. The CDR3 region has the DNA TGCAGCGTTGAAGCGCTTAGGGGGCAGGGGGGATACGAGCAGTACTTC.

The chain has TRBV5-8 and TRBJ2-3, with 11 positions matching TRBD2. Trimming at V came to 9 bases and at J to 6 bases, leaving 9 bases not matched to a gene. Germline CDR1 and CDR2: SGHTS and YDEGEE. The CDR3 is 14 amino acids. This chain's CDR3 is CATQPGLAADTQYF. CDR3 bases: TGTGCCACACAACCGGGACTAGCGGCGGATACGCAGTATTTT.

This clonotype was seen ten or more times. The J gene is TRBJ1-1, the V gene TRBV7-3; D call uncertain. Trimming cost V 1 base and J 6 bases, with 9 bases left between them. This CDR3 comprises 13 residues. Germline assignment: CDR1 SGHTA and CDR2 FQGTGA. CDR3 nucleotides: TGTGCCAGCAGCTTAAATTCGGGTTCTGAAGCTTTCTTT. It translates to CASSLNSGSEAFF.

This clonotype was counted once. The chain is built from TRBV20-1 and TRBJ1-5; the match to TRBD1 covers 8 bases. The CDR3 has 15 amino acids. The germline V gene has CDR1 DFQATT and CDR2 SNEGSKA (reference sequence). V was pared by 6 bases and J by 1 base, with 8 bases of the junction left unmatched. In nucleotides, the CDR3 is TGCAGTGCGCAGCAGGGGGCTGGAAGCAATCAGCCCCAGCATTTT. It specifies CSAQQGAGSNQPQHF.

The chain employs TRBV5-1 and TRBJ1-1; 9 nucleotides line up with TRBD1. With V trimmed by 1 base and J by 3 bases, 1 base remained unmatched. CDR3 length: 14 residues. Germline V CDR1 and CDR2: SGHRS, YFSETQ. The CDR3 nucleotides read TGCGCCAGCAGCTTGAGGGACAGGGACACTGAAGCTTTCTTT. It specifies CASSLRDRDTEAFF.

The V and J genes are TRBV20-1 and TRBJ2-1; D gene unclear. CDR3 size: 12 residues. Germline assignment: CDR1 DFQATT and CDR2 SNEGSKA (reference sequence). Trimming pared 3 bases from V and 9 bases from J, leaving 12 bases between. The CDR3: CSASFPGSEQFF. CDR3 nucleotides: TGCAGTGCTAGTTTCCCAGGCTCTGAGCAGTTCTTC.